This note documents a single T cell receptor beta chain sequence. Repertoires were generated with immunoSEQ multiplex PCR, while TCRdb's copy carries only in-frame clones and drops some. The sample records 68,000 or so clones, 86% being singletons. The sample belongs to a study of blood T cell repertoires in COVID-19. This clonotype was sampled from a man in his fifties with acute or convalescent COVID-19. Sequenced sample: peripheral blood.

The CDR3 here is CASMGHQLQAFF. DNA of the CDR3: TGTGCCAGCATGGGACACCAGCTCCAAGCTTTCTTT. This chain connects TRBV3-1 (or the pseudogene TRBV3-2) to TRBJ1-1, with D possibly matching TRBD1 (6 bases). The CDR3 covers 12 residues. Looked up from germline, CDR1 is LGHDT and CDR2 is YNNKEL (reference sequence). Trimming left V 7 bases short and J 9 bases short, with 15 bases between.